The 26 T cell receptor beta chains below were found in one sample sequenced in a study of T cell responses to AZD1222 COVID-19 vaccine. The protocol was immunoSEQ multiplex PCR, while the TCRdb copy is restricted to in-frame clones and leaves out a portion. The sample has about 39,000 clones; approximately 85% are singletons. Material: peripheral blood, obtained 28 days after the second dose of the MenACWY control vaccine. The origin of the receptors is an adult who received the MenACWY meningococcal vaccine as a control.

This sequence joins TRBV19 and TRBJ1-4, with D uncertain. This CDR3 has 15 residues. The V gene's germline CDR1 is LNHDA and CDR2 SQIVND (reference sequence). V lost 3 bases and J 2 bases, leaving 10 bases between the germline ends. The CDR3 coding sequence is TGTGCCAGTAGTATTGAGGGCTTTACTAATGAAAAACTGTTTTTT. Translated: CASSIEGFTNEKLFF.

J is TRBJ2-2 and V is TRBV6-5, with a possible D match to TRBD2 (6 bases). In germline, CDR1 is MNHEY, CDR2 SVGAGI. Trimming took off 6 bases at V and 6 bases at J, with 14 bases between the two ends. This CDR3 region has 14 residues. In DNA, the CDR3 is TGTGCCAGCAGGAGGGACTCCCTCTCCGGGGAGCTGTTTTTT. Encoded protein: CASRRDSLSGELFF.

V usage is TRBV19 and J usage is TRBJ1-4; the match to TRBD1 covers 12 bases. CDR3 length: 19 residues. Germline V gene sequence: CDR1 LNHDA, CDR2 SQIVND (reference sequence). The J segment lost 6 bases and the V segment lost 5 bases, leaving 16 bases of the junction unmatched. The DNA for the CDR3 is TGTGCCAGTAGTGAGCGACCGGGACAGGGGGCGCTTCGAGATGAAAAACTGTTTTTT. Its protein product is CASSERPGQGALRDEKLFF.

This chain links TRBV29-1 with TRBJ1-3; the D is unclear. Germline lookup yields CDR1 SQVTM and CDR2 ANQGSEA. V shed 4 bases and J shed 4 bases, with 8 bases lying between them. The length of the CDR3 is 12 residues. Written as DNA, the CDR3 is TGCAGCGTTGCTGGCAGCGGAAACACCATATATTTT. Translated: CSVAGSGNTIYF.

This chain links TRBV7-9 with TRBJ2-5; D is unresolved. CDR3 length: 14 residues. V shed 2 bases and J shed 4 bases, with 11 bases lying between them. CDR1 and CDR2 (germline): SEHNR, FQNEAQ (reference sequence). The CDR3 coding sequence is TGTGCCAGCAGCTTAAGGGTCGGGCTAGAGACCCAGTACTTC. Protein: CASSLRVGLETQYF.

V usage is TRBV19 and J usage is TRBJ1-1; 11 bases are shared with TRBD1. Germline assignment: CDR1 LNHDA and CDR2 SQIVND (reference sequence). There are 14 residues in the CDR3. J lost 9 bases, V lost 7 bases, and 10 bases had no gene match. The CDR3 DNA reads as TGTGCCAGTACCGAGGACAGGGGGCTGTGGAAAGCTTTCTTT. Protein: CASTEDRGLWKAFF.

V gene TRBV27 combines with J gene TRBJ2-3; possible D gene TRBD1, 5 bases. There are 14 residues in the CDR3. Germline values: CDR1 MNHEY, CDR2 SMNVEV (reference sequence). Trimming stripped 1 base from V and 8 bases from J, with 13 bases between. CDR3 sequence: CASSLYWGPGTQYF. The CDR3 DNA reads as TGTGCCAGCAGTTTATATTGGGGCCCAGGTACGCAGTATTTT.

This chain joins TRBV29-1 and TRBJ1-4; 8 bases are shared with TRBD1. The V gene end was trimmed by 2 bases and the J gene end by 4 bases; junction bases not matched to a gene: 3. The CDR3 covers 14 residues. In germline, CDR1 is SQVTM, CDR2 ANQGSEA. The CDR3 sequence: CSVELDRDNEKLFF. The CDR3 DNA reads TGCAGCGTTGAACTGGACAGGGATAATGAAAAACTGTTTTTT.

The chain combines TRBV5-6 with TRBJ2-6; possible D gene TRBD1, 5 bases. The CDR3 contains 14 residues. V was clipped by 2 bases and J by 4 bases, with 7 bases between them. CDR1 is SGHDT and CDR2 is YYEEEE in the germline V gene. The chain's CDR3 is CASSFRTGANVLTF. The CDR3 DNA is TGTGCCAGCAGCTTTAGGACAGGGGCCAACGTCCTGACTTTC.

The V and J genes are TRBV4-1 and TRBJ2-1; 8 bases align to TRBD2. The CDR3 runs 16 residues. Germline trimming cut 2 bases from V and 2 bases from J; bases unmatched to any gene: 5. From germline, CDR1 is MGHRA and CDR2 YSYEKL. CDR3 coding DNA: TGCGCCAGCAGCCAATCCCCGGGACTAGCCTACAATGAGCAGTTCTTC. Translated: CASSQSPGLAYNEQFF.

This sequence joins TRBV7-6 and TRBJ1-4; possible D gene TRBD1, 6 bases. Per the germline V gene, CDR1 is SGHVS and CDR2 is FNYEAQ. V was trimmed by 3 bases and J by 6 bases, leaving 14 bases between them. CDR3 length equals 15 residues. The CDR3 nucleotides read TGTGCCAGCAGCTTCACACAGGGTCCGGATGAAAAACTGTTTTTT. It codes for CASSFTQGPDEKLFF.

This sequence joins TRBV30 and TRBJ2-2; D not certain. The germline V gene has CDR1 GTSNPN and CDR2 SVGIG (reference sequence). This CDR3 is built from 11 residues. V was trimmed by 0 bases and J by 9 bases, leaving 5 bases between them. The CDR3 nucleotides are TGTGCCTGGAGTGTACTCCGGGAGCTGTTTTTT. Its protein is CAWSVLRELFF. The complete variable domain, with remaining parts taken from reference TRBV30 and TRBJ2-2, reads SQTIHQWPATLVQPVGSPLSLECTVEGTSNPNLYWYRQAAGRGLQLLFYSVGIGQISSEVPQNLSASRPQDRQFILSSKKLLLSDSGFYLCAWSVLRELFFGEGSRLTVL.

The chain has TRBV10-3 and TRBJ2-3, with TRBD2 as a possible D gene (5 bases). CDR1 is ENHRY and CDR2 is SYGVKD in the germline V gene. The CDR3 is 11 amino acids. The V end was cut by 5 bases, the J end by 11 bases, with 11 bases between. The CDR3 protein is CAISRTEGQYF. In DNA form, the CDR3 reads TGTGCCATCAGTCGTACTGAGGGGCAGTATTTT.

This chain joins TRBV5-1 and TRBJ2-5, with D possibly being TRBD2 (6 bases). V lost 8 bases and J lost 0, with 11 bases in between. Germline CDR1 SGHRS, CDR2 YFSETQ. This CDR3 spans 13 amino acids. The DNA for the CDR3 is TGCGCCAGTTACCGGACTAACCAAGAGACCCAGTACTTC. Protein product: CASYRTNQETQYF.

The J gene is TRBJ2-1, the V gene TRBV7-8; 10 bases are shared with TRBD1. This CDR3 is 15 amino acids long. Germline V CDR1 and CDR2: SGHVS, FQNEAQ. J gave up 9 bases and V 3 bases, and 8 bases lay outside the gene matches. The CDR3 DNA follows: TGTGCCAGCAGCTTCGGGGGACAGGGGCAAGGTGAGCAGTTCTTC. Translation gives CASSFGGQGQGEQFF.

This sequence joins TRBV24-1 and TRBJ2-1; D gene ambiguous. Trimming pared 4 bases from V and 16 bases from J, leaving 19 bases between. CDR3 length: 13 residues. CDR1 is KGHDR and CDR2 is SFDVKD in the germline V gene. The CDR3 nucleotides are TGTGCCACCAGTGACCCGGGTAGGGCCCTCCTATTCTTC. It is translated as CATSDPGRALLFF.

This clone has only one observation. This chain uses TRBV27 with TRBJ1-6; no firm D call. V was shortened by 3 bases and J by 4 bases, with 7 bases between the two germline ends. The length of the CDR3 is 14 residues. The germline CDR1 and CDR2 sequences are MNHEY and SMNVEV (reference sequence). The CDR3 DNA reads as TGTGCCAGCAGTTTTAGCCGATATAATTCACCCCTCCACTTT. Its translation is CASSFSRYNSPLHF.

This clone was observed a single time. The chain combines TRBV27 with TRBJ2-7, with D tentatively TRBD2 (5 bases). From germline, CDR1 is MNHEY and CDR2 SMNVEV (reference sequence). The germline V and J ends were trimmed by 8 bases and 0 bases, with 11 bases remaining between them. This CDR3 comprises 13 residues. DNA of the CDR3: TGTGCCAGCTCGCGGACTTCCTCCTACGAGCAGTACTTC. Translating gives CASSRTSSYEQYF.

In its sample, this clone was seen once. The chain employs TRBV7-2 and TRBJ2-7; D perhaps matches TRBD2 (5 bases). There are 14 residues in the CDR3. Germline-derived CDR1 and CDR2 are SGHTA and FQGNSA. Trimming cost V 7 bases and J 3 bases, with 16 bases left between them. The CDR3 here is CASKNSGSFYEQYF. The CDR3 nucleotides read TGTGCCAGCAAAAACAGTGGGAGTTTCTACGAGCAGTACTTC.

The V and J genes are TRBV13 and TRBJ1-2; tentative D call: TRBD1 (6 bases). V shed 0 bases and J shed 8 bases, with 16 bases lying between them. CDR1 and CDR2 from the germline V gene are PRHDT and FYEKMQ (reference sequence). The CDR3 runs to 15 residues. CDR3 in amino acids: CASSLGTGVRTGYTF. CDR3 in DNA: TGTGCCAGCAGCTTAGGGACAGGTGTGCGTACGGGCTACACCTTC.

The chain has TRBV6-5 and TRBJ2-3; TRBD2 agrees at 12 bases. The germline V gene encodes CDR1 MNHEY and CDR2 SVGAGI. There are 15 residues in the CDR3. The trim removed 8 bases at V and 4 bases at J, leaving 7 bases unmatched. CDR3 sequence (DNA): TGTGCCAGCGGGACTAGCGGGTGGGGGGCAGATACGCAGTATTTT. Translating gives CASGTSGWGADTQYF.

CDR3 sequence (DNA): TGTGCCAGCAGCTTGAGACTAGCGGGGCAAGAGACCCAGTACTTC. Translating it yields CASSLRLAGQETQYF. V and J are TRBV5-6 and TRBJ2-5, with 11 bases aligning to TRBD2. Germline assignment: CDR1 SGHDT and CDR2 YYEEEE. With 1 base clipped from V and 2 bases from J, the junction kept 1 base outside the gene matches. The CDR3 is made up of 15 amino acids.

The chain couples TRBV18 to TRBJ1-2, with D perhaps TRBD1 (5 bases). The CDR3 covers 13 residues. V lost 4 bases, J lost 1 base, and 7 bases lay in between. Germline CDR1 KGHSH, CDR2 LQKENI. The CDR3 DNA follows: TGTGCCAGCTCACTCCAGGGTAACTATGGCTACACCTTC. It codes for CASSLQGNYGYTF.

The rearrangement links TRBV28 to TRBJ1-3; 11 bases map to TRBD1. CDR3 length: 15 amino acids. J gave up 8 bases and V 5 bases, and 8 bases lay outside the gene matches. Looked up from germline, CDR1 is MDHEN and CDR2 is SYDVKM. The CDR3 region has the DNA TGTGCCAGCAGTCCCACCGGGACAGGGGGGCACACCATATATTTT. Its translation: CASSPTGTGGHTIYF.

This chain connects TRBV6-1 to TRBJ1-2; TRBD1 might be the D (5 bases). Germline loops: CDR1 MNHNS, CDR2 SASEGT. The CDR3 length is 14 residues. The V gene lost 2 bases and the J gene lost 8 bases, with 15 bases spanning the gap. The CDR3 DNA sequence: TGTGCCAGCAGTGAACTAGCAGGTCAGGGAGGCTACACCTTC. This gives the protein CASSELAGQGGYTF.

V gene TRBV11-1 combines with J gene TRBJ2-2; D gene uncertain. Germline CDR1 is SGHAT and CDR2 is FQDESV (reference sequence). Trimming left V 6 bases short and J 8 bases short, with 16 bases between. This CDR3 region has 14 residues. The chain's CDR3 is CASRMDRFQGELFF. The CDR3 DNA reads TGTGCCAGCAGAATGGACCGGTTCCAAGGGGAGCTGTTTTTT.